Following are 24 T cell receptor beta chains from one sample sequenced in a study of blood T cell repertoires in COVID-19. Some clones are missing from TCRdb's copy, which holds only in-frame ones; the method was immunoSEQ multiplex PCR. The repertoire holds under 250,000 clones, with over 75% as singletons. Sequenced: peripheral blood. The source is a man in his fifties with COVID-19, enrolled during active disease.

CDR3 sequence: CASSLGGGSSYEQYF. The CDR3 nucleotides read TGTGCCAGCAGCTTAGGCGGGGGTAGCTCCTACGAGCAGTACTTC. The chain has TRBV11-2 and TRBJ2-7; the match to TRBD2 covers 7 bases. The CDR3 covers 15 residues. CDR1 SGHAT and CDR2 FQNNGV come from the germline V gene. V shed 1 base, J shed 0 bases, and the junction held 3 bases outside the gene matches.

This CDR3 reads CASSEGGQGANGYTF. The CDR3 nucleotides read TGTGCCAGCAGTGAAGGGGGACAGGGGGCAAACGGCTACACCTTC. The chain is built from TRBV2 and TRBJ1-2; 12 nucleotides agree with TRBD1. Germline CDR1 reads SNHLY; CDR2 reads FYNNEI. V was clipped by 1 base and J by 8 bases; unmatched bases: 5. This CDR3 spans 15 amino acids.

This rearrangement joins TRBV6-6 to TRBJ2-5; unclear D gene. The CDR3 is 11 amino acids. Germline V gives CDR1 MNHNY, CDR2 SVGAGI (reference sequence). Trimming took off 6 bases at V and 5 bases at J, with 7 bases between the two ends. The CDR3: CASSHGETQYF. The CDR3 DNA follows: TGTGCCAGCAGCCACGGGGAGACCCAGTACTTC.

The chain recombines TRBV29-1 with TRBJ1-2; a possible D gene is TRBD1 (6 bases). CDR1 SQVTM and CDR2 ANQGSEA come from the germline V gene. CDR3 length: 12 amino acids. Deletions cut 7 bases from V and 2 bases from J, with 11 bases between. The DNA of the CDR3 is TGCAGCGGAGGGGACAAAAACTATGGCTACACCTTC. Protein sequence: CSGGDKNYGYTF.

This rearrangement joins TRBV5-1 to TRBJ1-3; 7 nucleotides agree with TRBD1. Germline loops: CDR1 SGHRS, CDR2 YFSETQ. The V gene end was trimmed by 4 bases and the J gene end by 3 bases; junction bases not matched to a gene: 7. The CDR3 totals 15 residues. The CDR3 region has the DNA TGCGCCAGCAGCCCTGGACAGGTCTTTGGAAACACCATATATTTT. This encodes CASSPGQVFGNTIYF.

The DNA for the CDR3 is TGTGCCAGCAGCCCGGACAGGTGGAGCAATCAGCCCCAGCATTTT. Translation gives CASSPDRWSNQPQHF. The V and J genes are TRBV6-6 and TRBJ1-5, with 7 bases aligning to TRBD1. Unmatched junction bases numbered 6, after V lost 6 bases and J lost 1 base. The CDR3 totals 15 residues. CDR1 is MNHNY, CDR2 SVGAGI, per germline (reference sequence).

This chain links TRBV25-1 with TRBJ1-1; D unresolved. Germline-derived CDR1 and CDR2 are MGHDK and SYGVNS. The V gene lost 4 bases and the J gene lost 1 base, with 22 bases spanning the gap. CDR3 length: 18 amino acids. DNA of the CDR3: TGTGCCAGCAGTGTACAAACCCCCCTTGGTCCCAAGAACACTGAAGCTTTCTTT. Its translation: CASSVQTPLGPKNTEAFF.

The V call is TRBV9, the J call TRBJ1-2; D possibly corresponds to TRBD1 (5 bases). V was clipped by 3 bases and J by 1 base, with 13 bases between them. In germline, CDR1 is SGDLS, CDR2 YYNGEE. CDR3 length: 15 residues. This CDR3 is CASSDQHGGNYGYTF. The DNA for the CDR3 is TGTGCCAGCAGCGACCAGCACGGGGGTAACTATGGCTACACCTTC. Combining the CDR3 with reference TRBV9 and TRBJ1-2 gives the whole variable domain DSGVTQTPKHLITATGQRVTLRCSPRSGDLSVYWYQQSLDQGLQFLIQYYNGEERAKGNILERFSAQQFPDLHSELNLSSLELGDSALYFCASSDQHGGNYGYTFGSGTRLTVV.

This chain joins TRBV6-5 and TRBJ2-7; D uncertain. The length of the CDR3 is 14 residues. V was clipped by 7 bases and J by 2 bases, with 15 bases between them. Per germline, CDR1 MNHEY and CDR2 SVGAGI. The CDR3 loop reads CASTSLRPPYEQYF. CDR3 nucleotide sequence: TGTGCCAGCACCTCTCTGAGGCCCCCCTACGAGCAGTACTTC.

The CDR3 coding sequence is TGTGCCAGCAGCCAAGATTTGATGGCGGGTTCCACTGAAGCTTTCTTT. The encoded protein is CASSQDLMAGSTEAFF. The chain combines TRBV3-1 (or the pseudogene TRBV3-2) with TRBJ1-1; D gene ambiguous. Trimming stripped 0 bases from V and 4 bases from J, with 15 bases between. The length of the CDR3 is 16 residues. The germline CDR1 and CDR2 sequences are LGHDT and YNNKEL (reference sequence).

This clone turned up a few times. This rearrangement joins TRBV29-1 to TRBJ2-2, with D perhaps TRBD1 (5 bases). Per the germline V gene, CDR1 is SQVTM and CDR2 is ANQGSEA. V was clipped by 0 bases and J by 4 bases, with 12 bases between them. This CDR3 has 15 amino acids. Here the CDR3 reads CSVEDRRASTGELFF. CDR3 DNA sequence: TGCAGCGTTGAAGATCGCAGGGCAAGCACCGGGGAGCTGTTTTTT.

This chain links TRBV30 with TRBJ2-3, with 8 bases aligning to TRBD2. Germline CDR1 and CDR2: GTSNPN and SVGIG (reference sequence). V was pared by 8 bases and J by 2 bases, with 6 bases of the junction left unmatched. The CDR3 length is 13 residues. The CDR3 DNA is TGTGCCGGACTAGCTCGGGTCACAGATACGCAGTATTTT. Translated: CAGLARVTDTQYF.

This chain joins TRBV4-2 and TRBJ1-3; 7 bases fit TRBD1. The trim removed 0 bases at V and 1 base at J, leaving 12 bases unmatched. The CDR3 totals 19 residues. The germline gives CDR1 LGHNA, CDR2 YNFKEQ. CDR3 sequence reads: CASSQDSGEGALSGNTIYF. CDR3 sequence (DNA): TGTGCCAGCAGCCAAGATTCTGGTGAGGGGGCCCTTTCTGGAAACACCATATATTTT.

V gene TRBV9 combines with J gene TRBJ2-2; D unresolved. CDR1 and CDR2 from the germline V gene are SGDLS and YYNGEE. V was shortened by 2 bases and J by 6 bases, with 5 bases between the two germline ends. The CDR3 covers 12 residues. This CDR3 reads CASSVRSGELFF. Here the CDR3 DNA reads TGTGCCAGCAGCGTCCGGTCCGGGGAGCTGTTTTTT.

The chain has TRBV18 and TRBJ1-3; 8 positions match TRBD1. Germline loops: CDR1 KGHSH, CDR2 LQKENI. V lost 4 bases and J lost 2; bases outside the gene matches: 13. This CDR3 comprises 18 residues. The CDR3 region is CASSRRTGSTSPGNTIYF. In DNA, the CDR3 is TGTGCCAGCTCACGGAGGACAGGGTCGACGTCCCCTGGAAACACCATATATTTT.

The rearrangement uses TRBV5-1 and TRBJ1-4; the D gene is possibly TRBD1 (5 bases). Germline V lookup: CDR1 SGHRS, CDR2 YFSETQ. V was trimmed by 4 bases and J by 4 bases, leaving 8 bases between them. The CDR3 consists of 13 residues. DNA of the CDR3: TGCGCCAGCAGCACCGACAGTAATGAAAAACTGTTTTTT. It specifies CASSTDSNEKLFF. Full variable domain (rest looked up from reference TRBV5-1 and TRBJ1-4): KAGVTQTPRYLIKTRGQQVTLSCSPISGHRSVSWYQQTPGQGLQFLFEYFSETQRNKGNFPGRFSGRQFSNSRSEMNVSTLELGDSALYLCASSTDSNEKLFFGSGTQLSVL.

The CDR3 loop is CASSSGLASWGDTQYF. The CDR3 nucleotides read TGTGCCAGCAGCTCGGGACTAGCTTCCTGGGGAGATACGCAGTATTTT. The chain links TRBV11-1 to TRBJ2-3; TRBD2 aligns across 9 bases. The CDR3 loop spans 16 amino acids. Germline V gene lookup returns CDR1 SGHAT and CDR2 FQDESV (reference sequence). V was pared by 4 bases and J by 5 bases, with 10 bases of the junction left unmatched.

This rearrangement joins TRBV5-6 to TRBJ2-7; TRBD2 is a possible D gene (7 bases). The CDR3 sequence is 16 residues long. V lost 3 bases and J 3 bases, leaving 19 bases between the germline ends. Germline CDR1 and CDR2: SGHDT and YYEEEE. CDR3 loop: CASSSWGGPEVYEQYF. The CDR3 DNA is TGTGCCAGCAGCTCGTGGGGGGGGCCCGAGGTCTACGAGCAGTACTTC.

V usage is TRBV6-6 and J usage is TRBJ2-5, with 10 bases identical to TRBD2. The CDR3 sequence is 13 residues long. V gave up 11 bases and J gave up 3 bases; unmatched junction bases: 6. The germline V gene encodes CDR1 MNHNY and CDR2 SVGAGI (reference sequence). CDR3 coding DNA: TGTGCCTCCAGACTAGCGGGTGAAGAGACCCAGTACTTC. Translated: CASRLAGEETQYF.

The rearrangement joins TRBV27 to TRBJ2-1; TRBD1 is a possible D gene (6 bases). The CDR3 spans 16 residues. V lost 3 bases to trimming and J lost 0 bases, with 12 bases between them. CDR1 is MNHEY and CDR2 is SMNVEV in the germline V gene (reference sequence). In nucleotides, the CDR3 is TGTGCCAGCAGTTTTAGGGGGTCCGGCTCCTACAATGAGCAGTTCTTC. This translates into CASSFRGSGSYNEQFF.

The chain recombines TRBV2 with TRBJ1-5, with 9 bases identical to TRBD1. CDR3 length: 14 residues. The germline V gene encodes CDR1 SNHLY and CDR2 FYNNEI. Trimming removed 7 bases from V and 5 bases from J; junction bases left unmatched: 6. The CDR3 region has the DNA TGTGCCAGCACCGGACAGGGGTTGGATCAGCCCCAGCATTTT. It codes for CASTGQGLDQPQHF. Together with reference TRBV2 and TRBJ1-5, the CDR3 gives the full variable domain: EPEVTQTPSHQVTQMGQEVILRCVPISNHLYFYWYRQILGQKVEFLVSFYNNEISEKSEIFDDQFSVERPDGSNFTLKIRSTKLEDSAMYFCASTGQGLDQPQHFGDGTRLSIL.

This clone has a count of ten or more. In nucleotides, the CDR3 is TGTGCCAGCAGTTACGGGACAGGGACCAACGAGCAGTACTTC. This codes for CASSYGTGTNEQYF. V usage is TRBV6-5 and J usage is TRBJ2-7, with 9 bases matching TRBD1. Trimming at V came to 2 bases and at J to 5 bases, leaving 4 bases not matched to a gene. This CDR3 is built from 14 residues. Germline assignment: CDR1 MNHEY and CDR2 SVGAGI.

The V and J genes are TRBV3-1 (or the pseudogene TRBV3-2) and TRBJ2-5, with no clear D. The CDR3 sequence is 18 residues long. Between the trimmed V and J ends, which lost 0 bases and 1 base, there was a span of 18 bases. Germline V gene data show CDR1 as LGHDT and CDR2 as YNNKEL (reference sequence). CDR3 residues: CASSQDLGLLIRQETQYF. CDR3 nucleotides: TGTGCCAGCAGCCAAGATCTTGGGCTCCTCATCCGCCAAGAGACCCAGTACTTC.

In nucleotides, the CDR3 is TGCGCCAGCAGCCCCGGAGATTTGGGGCCTGAAGCTTTCTTT. Amino acid sequence: CASSPGDLGPEAFF. The chain couples TRBV5-1 to TRBJ1-1; tentatively, D is TRBD1 (5 bases). The germline V gene has CDR1 SGHRS and CDR2 YFSETQ. There are 14 residues in the CDR3. V was trimmed by 4 bases and J by 6 bases, leaving 16 bases between them.